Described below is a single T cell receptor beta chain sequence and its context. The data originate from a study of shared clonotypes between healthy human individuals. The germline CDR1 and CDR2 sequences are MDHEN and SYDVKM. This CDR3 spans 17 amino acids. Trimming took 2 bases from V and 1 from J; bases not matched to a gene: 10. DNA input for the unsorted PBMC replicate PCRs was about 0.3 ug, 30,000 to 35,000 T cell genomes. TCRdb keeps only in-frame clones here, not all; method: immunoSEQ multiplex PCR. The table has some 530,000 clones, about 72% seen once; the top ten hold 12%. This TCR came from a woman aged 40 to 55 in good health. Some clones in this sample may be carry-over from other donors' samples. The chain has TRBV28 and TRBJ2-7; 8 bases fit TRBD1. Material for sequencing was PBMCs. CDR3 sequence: CASSLNWGQVVSYEQYF. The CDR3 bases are TGTGCCAGCAGTTTAAACTGGGGACAGGTGGTGTCCTACGAGCAGTACTTC.